Below, 8 T cell receptor beta chains from the same sample are listed, as sequenced in a study of blood T cell repertoires in COVID-19. TCRdb's table, derived via immunoSEQ multiplex PCR, lists solely in-frame clones and lacks some. The sample has about 68,000 clones; 85% are singletons. Sequenced material: peripheral blood. These receptors originate from a man between 45 and 60 years old with acute or convalescent COVID-19.

Remarks on this clone: Other DNA sequences from this sample encode an identical CDR3 as well. This sequence joins TRBV6-1 and TRBJ2-3, with 16 bases matching TRBD2. The V gene's germline CDR1 is MNHNS and CDR2 SASEGT. The V segment lost 8 bases and the J segment 1 base; nucleotides outside the gene matches: 15. The CDR3 consists of 20 residues. The CDR3 nucleotides read TGTGCCAGCCGTGGGCTCCCGGGACTAGCGGGGGGGCGGGGCACAGATACGCAGTATTTT. Its translation is CASRGLPGLAGGRGTDTQYF.

CDR3: CASSLVGQGPSYEQYF. The CDR3 nucleotides are TGTGCCAGCAGCTTGGTGGGACAGGGACCCTCCTACGAGCAGTACTTC. The gene calls are TRBV5-6 and TRBJ2-7; 9 bases line up with TRBD1. Germline V gene lookup returns CDR1 SGHDT and CDR2 YYEEEE. The V gene end was trimmed by 0 bases and the J gene end by 0 bases; junction bases not matched to a gene: 4. The CDR3 has 16 residues.

The J gene is TRBJ1-6, the V gene TRBV13; D might be TRBD1 (6 bases). V was trimmed by 4 bases and J by 8 bases, leaving 12 bases between them. Germline lookup yields CDR1 PRHDT and CDR2 FYEKMQ (reference sequence). CDR3 length: 14 amino acids. As DNA, the CDR3 is TGTGCCAGCAGCTCACAGGGATATCATTCACCCCTCCACTTT. As protein: CASSSQGYHSPLHF.

This clone was detected only once. This chain links TRBV23-1 with TRBJ2-7, with TRBD2 matching 7 bases. TRBV23-1 is an ORF for which the function is uncertain. Losses at the gene ends were 8 bases for V and 2 bases for J; bases not matched to a gene: 9. The CDR3 is 14 amino acids. The CDR3 region is CASESGGPPYEQYF. The CDR3 DNA is TGCGCCAGCGAGTCGGGGGGACCTCCCTACGAGCAGTACTTC.

This clone was found once. The rearrangement uses TRBV3-1 (or the pseudogene TRBV3-2) and TRBJ1-5; maybe TRBD1 (5 bases). The CDR3 spans 15 residues. V was cut by 2 bases and J by 2 bases, with 10 bases left in between. Germline CDR1 and CDR2: LGHDT and YNNKEL (reference sequence). This chain's CDR3 is CASSQRAQGNQPQHF. The CDR3 DNA follows: TGTGCCAGCAGCCAAAGAGCACAGGGCAATCAGCCCCAGCATTTT.

This chain links TRBV11-2 with TRBJ1-6; no definite D call. The CDR3 is 12 residues long. Trimming removed 5 bases at V and 14 bases at J, with 13 bases between. Germline V gene data show CDR1 as SGHAT and CDR2 as FQNNGV. Written as DNA, the CDR3 is TGTGCCAGCAGCCTCACTGGGGAGACCCTCCACTTT. Translation gives CASSLTGETLHF. Full variable domain (rest looked up from reference TRBV11-2 and TRBJ1-6): EAGVAQSPRYKIIEKRQSVAFWCNPISGHATLYWYQQILGQGPKLLIQFQNNGVVDDSQLPKDRFSAERLKGVDSTLKIQPAKLEDSAVYLCASSLTGETLHFGNGTRLTVT.

This clone was found a few times. The chain combines TRBV19 with TRBJ2-3; D is perhaps TRBD2 (6 bases). This CDR3 is built from 15 residues. V lost 7 bases and J 1 base, leaving 15 bases between the germline ends. Germline values: CDR1 LNHDA, CDR2 SQIVND (reference sequence). The CDR3: CASTKRGYGTDTQYF. CDR3 in DNA: TGTGCCAGTACCAAACGGGGGTACGGCACAGATACGCAGTATTTT.

The chain joins TRBV5-6 to TRBJ2-3; 7 nucleotides line up with TRBD1. The CDR3 loop spans 14 amino acids. Germline V gives CDR1 SGHDT, CDR2 YYEEEE. Germline trimming cut 2 bases from V and 4 bases from J; bases unmatched to any gene: 4. CDR3: CASSFTGVADTQYF. CDR3 nucleotide sequence: TGTGCCAGCAGCTTCACAGGGGTGGCAGATACGCAGTATTTT.